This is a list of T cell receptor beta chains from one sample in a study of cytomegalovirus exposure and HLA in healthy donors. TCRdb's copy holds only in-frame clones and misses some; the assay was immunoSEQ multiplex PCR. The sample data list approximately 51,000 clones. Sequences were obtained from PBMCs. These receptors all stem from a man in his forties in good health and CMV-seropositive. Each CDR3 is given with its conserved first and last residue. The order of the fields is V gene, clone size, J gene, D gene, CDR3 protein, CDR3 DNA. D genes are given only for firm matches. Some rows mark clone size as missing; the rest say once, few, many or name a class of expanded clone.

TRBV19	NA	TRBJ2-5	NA	CASSMANQETQYF	TGTGCCAGTAGTATGGCCAATCAAGAGACCCAGTACTTC
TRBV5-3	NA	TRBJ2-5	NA	CARSGGRAKETQYF	TGTGCCAGAAGCGGAGGACGGGCCAAGGAGACCCAGTACTTC
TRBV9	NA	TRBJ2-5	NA	CASSAQQGGYETQYF	TGTGCCAGCAGCGCCCAACAGGGAGGGTACGAGACCCAGTACTTC
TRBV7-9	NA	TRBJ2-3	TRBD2	CASSSVDVAGERDTQYF	TGTGCCAGCAGCTCCGTTGACGTAGCGGGAGAACGAGATACGCAGTATTTT
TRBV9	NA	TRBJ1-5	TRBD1	CASSVDGTENQPQHF	TGTGCCAGCAGCGTAGATGGGACAGAGAATCAGCCCCAGCATTTT
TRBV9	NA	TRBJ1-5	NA	CASSPSGGLGQPQHF	TGTGCCAGCAGTCCCTCGGGCGGGTTGGGTCAGCCCCAGCATTTT
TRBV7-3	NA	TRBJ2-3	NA	CASSLGQPTDTQYF	TGTGCCAGCAGCCTCGGACAGCCCACAGATACGCAGTATTTT
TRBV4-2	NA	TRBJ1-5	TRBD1	CASSQPGQGVGGNQPQHF	TGTGCCAGCAGCCAACCGGGACAGGGGGTCGGGGGCAATCAGCCCCAGCATTTT
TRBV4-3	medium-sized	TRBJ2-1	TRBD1	CASSPRPGGSYNEQFF	TGCGCCAGCAGCCCCCGTCCAGGGGGATCCTACAATGAGCAGTTCTTC
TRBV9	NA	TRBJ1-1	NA	CASSAAGAMNTEAFF	TGTGCCAGCAGCGCTGCAGGGGCTATGAACACTGAAGCTTTCTTT
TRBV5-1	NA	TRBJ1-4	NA	CASSRGATNEKLFF	TGCGCCAGCAGCCGGGGAGCAACTAATGAAAAACTGTTTTTT
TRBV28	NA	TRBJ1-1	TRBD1	CASSPRQGSDTEAFF	TGTGCCAGCAGTCCTCGACAGGGGTCGGACACTGAAGCTTTCTTT
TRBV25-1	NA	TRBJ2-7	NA	CASSDQGGEQYF	TGTGCCAGCAGTGATCAGGGTGGGGAGCAGTACTTC
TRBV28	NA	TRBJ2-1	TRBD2	CASSPAPSGGPTMEQFF	TGTGCCAGCAGTCCTGCTCCGAGCGGGGGGCCCACCATGGAGCAGTTCTTC
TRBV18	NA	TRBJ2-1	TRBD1	CASSPIQGAENEQFF	TGTGCCAGCTCACCCATACAGGGGGCTGAGAATGAGCAGTTCTTC
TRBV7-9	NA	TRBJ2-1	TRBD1	CASSLGQGDKFF	TGTGCCAGCAGCTTAGGACAGGGGGATAAGTTCTTC